A few counts support the clone carrying this T cell receptor beta chain. What it binds is not known. Arm-PCR of CDR3 regions and iRepertoire HTBI primers were used to build TCR beta libraries. TCRdb recomputed calls from the multiplex PCR reads with MiXCR, one row per CDR3 protein. The data hold 250,000 to 400,000 distinct CDR3 sequences, with 15% to 20% observed a single time. Trimming pared 6 bases from V and 10 bases from J, leaving 21 bases between. The CDR3 has 13 amino acids. Germline V gene data show CDR1 as DFQATT and CDR2 as SNEGSKA (reference sequence). Indicated time point: newly diagnosed GD, antithyroid drugs for less than 3 months. TCR sequences were obtained from RNA taken from PBMCs. The sample is drawn from a study of regulatory T cells in long-lasting Graves disease. Study-wide findings and caveats: Repertoires from persistent disease leaned toward TRBV28, TRBJ1-2 and TRBJ2-5. Analysis covered peripheral blood alone, not thyroid tissue. Persistent patients shared more public clonotypes (approximately 2,700) than newly diagnosed patients (around 910).

Source: peripheral blood mononuclear cells (PBMCs), taken at new diagnosis, from a patient treated with antithyroid drugs. This sequence joins TRBV20-1 and TRBJ1-1; unclear D gene. This TCR was sampled from a female donor with Graves disease. The CDR3 sequence is CSALNEGAFGAFF. The CDR3 coding sequence is TGCAGTGCGCTGAATGAGGGAGCTTTCGGAGCTTTCTTT.